These T cell receptor beta chains were read from a single sample in a study of blood T cells in healthy people across ages. MiXCR, run by TCRdb on the 5' RACE reads, gives a single entry per CDR3 protein. The table lists hundreds of thousands of distinct CDR3 sequences, 49% of them singletons. Sequencing was done on a sample of blood. The receptor source for this set is a woman in her fifties or sixties in good health. Both conserved end residues are part of each CDR3. The D gene is left open where the match is weak. Only part of the rows carry a size: once, few, many, or a class if the clone is expanded.

v_gene	abundance	d_gene	j_gene	CDR3aa	CDR3nt
TRBV7-2	few	.	TRBJ1-6	CASSLVGLMRNSPLHF	TGTGCCAGCAGCTTAGTGGGACTGATGAGGAATTCACCCCTCCACTTT
TRBV9	.	TRBD2	TRBJ2-1	CASSALGTKALEQFF	TGTGCCAGCAGCGCCCTGGGGACTAAAGCCCTCGAGCAGTTCTTC
TRBV7-9	many	.	TRBJ2-7	CASSPRDYEQYF	TGTGCCAGCAGCCCCAGGGACTACGAGCAGTACTTC
TRBV30	few	.	TRBJ2-1	CAWSIGRSYNEQFF	TGTGCCTGGAGTATCGGGCGGAGCTACAATGAGCAGTTCTTC
TRBV7-2	few	.	TRBJ2-3	CASSLRGARTDTQYF	TGTGCCAGCAGCCTAAGGGGGGCCCGCACAGATACGCAGTATTTT
TRBV25-1	few	TRBD1	TRBJ1-1	CATQDRVNTEAFF	TGTGCCACCCAGGACAGGGTTAACACTGAAGCTTTCTTT
TRBV20-1	.	.	TRBJ1-2	CSARQGIYGYTF	TGCAGTGCTAGACAGGGTATCTATGGCTACACCTTC
TRBV7-9	few	.	TRBJ1-1	CASSLGLDSFMNTEAFF	TGTGCCAGCAGCTTAGGACTGGACAGCTTTATGAACACTGAAGCTTTCTTT
TRBV29-1	.	.	TRBJ2-7	CSVGGGTSYEQYF	TGCAGCGTTGGGGGGGGCACCTCCTACGAGCAGTACTTC
TRBV4-3	few	.	TRBJ2-1	CASSQEQGSEQFF	TGCGCCAGCAGCCAAGAACAGGGTTCTGAGCAGTTCTTC
TRBV9	few	TRBD1	TRBJ2-7	CASSGHGQVEQYF	TGTGCCAGCAGCGGACACGGACAGGTGGAGCAGTACTTC
TRBV3-1	few	.	TRBJ2-7	CASSAQVTYEQYF	TGTGCCAGCAGTGCCCAGGTAACCTACGAGCAGTACTTC
TRBV18	.	TRBD1	TRBJ1-2	CASSPNFAGGDGYTF	TGTGCCAGCTCACCAAACTTCGCAGGGGGAGATGGCTACACCTTC
TRBV9	.	TRBD1	TRBJ1-2	CASSGQGARTYTF	TGTGCCAGCAGCGGACAGGGGGCTCGGACTTACACCTTC
TRBV20-1	.	TRBD1	TRBJ2-1	CSASRVGQGQNEQFF	TGCAGTGCTAGTCGGGTTGGACAGGGGCAAAATGAGCAGTTCTTC
TRBV20-1	.	.	TRBJ2-7	CSARMAPGNYEQYF	TGCAGTGCTAGAATGGCCCCCGGGAACTACGAGCAGTACTTC
TRBV4-2	.	.	TRBJ2-3	CASSQDPRETDTQYF	TGTGCCAGCAGCCAAGACCCCCGAGAGACAGATACGCAGTATTTT
TRBV7-2	.	.	TRBJ2-7	CASSLGFDSYEQYF	TGTGCCAGCAGCTTAGGATTTGACAGCTACGAGCAGTACTTC
TRBV6-2/TRBV6-3	once	TRBD1	TRBJ2-7	CASRASGGNYEQYF	TGTGCCAGCAGAGCTTCAGGGGGCAACTACGAGCAGTACTTC
TRBV9	few	TRBD1	TRBJ2-5	CASSGGTGDETQYF	TGTGCCAGCAGCGGGGGGACAGGGGATGAGACCCAGTACTTC
TRBV20-1	.	.	TRBJ1-2	CSASAGPNYGYTF	TGCAGTGCCTCAGCCGGACCTAACTATGGCTACACCTTC
TRBV28	.	.	TRBJ2-7	CASSGVRQSSYEQYF	TGTGCCAGCAGCGGCGTGAGACAGTCCTCCTACGAGCAGTACTTC
TRBV7-9	.	.	TRBJ2-7	CASSSEQVLSSYEQYF	TGTGCCAGCAGCTCCGAACAGGTGCTGAGCTCCTACGAGCAGTACTTC
TRBV5-1	many	.	TRBJ2-5	CASSLEGQQETQYF	TGTGCCAGCAGCTTGGAGGGACAGCAAGAGACCCAGTACTTC
TRBV19	.	TRBD1	TRBJ1-2	CASSLPGTGTGYTF	TGTGCCAGTAGTCTACCCGGGACAGGGACCGGCTACACCTTC
TRBV10-3	.	.	TRBJ2-7	CAISAGLPSYEQYF	TGTGCCATCAGTGCAGGGCTCCCCTCCTACGAGCAGTACTTC
TRBV6-1	many	.	TRBJ2-6	CASSDKRPGANVLTF	TGTGCCAGCAGTGACAAGAGGCCTGGGGCCAACGTCCTGACTTTC
TRBV3-1	few	.	TRBJ2-5	CASSPPWSDQETQYF	TGTGCCAGCAGCCCCCCCTGGTCAGACCAAGAGACCCAGTACTTC
TRBV12-3/TRBV12-4	.	.	TRBJ2-7	CASSLSFARVSYEQYF	TGTGCCAGCAGTTTGAGCTTCGCGCGGGTCTCCTACGAGCAGTACTTC
TRBV20-1	.	.	TRBJ2-1	CSANGRADYNEQFF	TGCAGTGCTAACGGACGAGCGGACTACAATGAGCAGTTCTTC
TRBV5-6	few	TRBD1	TRBJ2-4	CASSTTGTAIVYF	TGTGCCAGCAGCACTACCGGGACAGCGATTGTGTACTTC
TRBV9	.	TRBD2	TRBJ2-3	CASSVAGGSGTDTQYF	TGTGCCAGCAGCGTAGCGGGAGGCAGCGGCACAGATACGCAGTATTTT
TRBV5-6	.	.	TRBJ1-2	CAGSPGTGANYGYTF	TGTGCCGGCAGCCCCGGGACCGGCGCTAACTATGGCTACACCTTC
TRBV2	.	.	TRBJ1-1	CASSSSTNTEAFF	TGTGCCAGCTCCTCCTCTACGAACACTGAAGCTTTCTTT
TRBV7-8	.	.	TRBJ1-5	CASSPGSNNQPQHF	TGTGCCAGCAGCCCAGGGTCAAACAATCAGCCCCAGCATTTT
TRBV3-1	.	TRBD1	TRBJ2-1	CASSQGDRGIGNEQFF	TGTGCCAGCAGCCAAGGGGACAGGGGTATTGGGAATGAGCAGTTCTTC
TRBV28	.	TRBD1	TRBJ1-2	CASRISGQAVLGYTF	TGTGCCAGCAGAATATCGGGACAGGCCGTATTAGGCTACACCTTC
TRBV5-1	.	.	TRBJ2-7	CASRAENYEQYF	TGCGCCAGCAGGGCAGAAAACTACGAGCAGTACTTC
TRBV20-1	many	TRBD1	TRBJ2-4	CSARQGANIQYF	TGCAGTGCTCGACAGGGGGCAAACATTCAGTACTTC
TRBV20-1	.	TRBD1	TRBJ2-7	CSAGDRTNEQYF	TGCAGTGCTGGGGACAGAACTAACGAGCAGTACTTC
TRBV11-3	.	TRBD1	TRBJ2-3	CASSLGRQGNTDTQYF	TGTGCCAGCAGCTTAGGACGACAGGGGAACACAGATACGCAGTATTTT
TRBV5-1	.	TRBD2	TRBJ2-3	CASSPRGVGGRPDTQYF	TGCGCCAGCAGCCCCCGTGGGGTTGGCGGGAGACCAGATACGCAGTATTTT
TRBV19	.	.	TRBJ2-7	CASTSKIGVYEQYF	TGTGCCAGTACCTCGAAAATCGGAGTATACGAGCAGTACTTC
TRBV18	.	.	TRBJ2-5	CASSPHPGYEQYF	TGTGCCAGCTCACCACACCCCGGCTATGAGCAGTACTTC
TRBV4-3	.	TRBD2	TRBJ2-7	CASSQYLASGETDEQYF	TGCGCCAGCAGCCAATACTTGGCTAGCGGGGAGACCGACGAGCAGTACTTC
TRBV27	.	TRBD2	TRBJ2-3	CASSLSGGLAGTDTQYF	TGTGCCAGCAGTTTATCGGGGGGACTAGCGGGGACAGATACGCAGTATTTT
TRBV6-2/TRBV6-3	.	TRBD1	TRBJ2-1	CASDTGTGSNEQFF	TGTGCCAGCGATACCGGGACAGGGAGCAATGAGCAGTTCTTC
TRBV12-3/TRBV12-4	.	TRBD1	TRBJ1-3	CASSSGQGIGNTIYF	TGTGCCAGCAGTTCCGGACAGGGGATTGGAAACACCATATATTTT
TRBV20-1	.	TRBD2	TRBJ2-1	CSAHSGRNEQFF	TGCAGTGCCCACAGCGGGAGGAATGAGCAGTTCTTC
TRBV5-1	.	TRBD1	TRBJ2-4	CASSVEQGPQYF	TGCGCCAGCAGCGTCGAACAGGGGCCGCAGTACTTC